Below, 6 T cell receptor beta chains from the same sample are listed, as sequenced in a study of T cell repertoires in cytomegalovirus infection. TCRdb called the reads again in MiXCR, with one record for every CDR3 protein. The sample contains about 490,000 distinct CDR3 sequences, about 17% of which appear only once. The sample taken for sequencing was CD8+ T cells from PBMCs. The receptors originated from a human donor in good health (CMV status not recorded). Some clones in this sample may be carry-over from other donors' samples.

V usage is TRBV4-1 and J usage is TRBJ2-4; either TRBD1 or TRBD2 may fit D (5 bases each). The CDR3 totals 15 residues. Germline V gene data show CDR1 as MGHRA and CDR2 as YSYEKL. V was shortened by 0 bases and J by 6 bases, with 12 bases between the two germline ends. The CDR3: CASSQEGEVINIQYF. DNA for the CDR3: TGCGCCAGCAGCCAAGAGGGGGAAGTCATAAACATTCAGTACTTC.

This clonotype was recorded many times. This chain joins TRBV7-2 and TRBJ2-2, with 9 bases identical to TRBD1. The CDR3 is 20 amino acids. Germline-derived CDR1 and CDR2 are SGHTA and FQGNSA. The V segment lost 1 base and the J segment 6 bases; nucleotides outside the gene matches: 18. This chain's CDR3 is CASSLVERRIYRGRAGELFF. CDR3 bases: TGTGCCAGCAGCTTAGTTGAACGGCGCATTTACAGGGGGCGAGCCGGGGAGCTGTTTTTT.

This clonotype was picked up a small number of times. The chain employs TRBV19 and TRBJ2-1, with 7 bases fitting TRBD2. The V gene's germline CDR1 is LNHDA and CDR2 SQIVND (reference sequence). The length of the CDR3 is 14 residues. With V trimmed by 1 base and J by 5 bases, 2 bases remained unmatched. CDR3: CASSIGAGDNEQFF. The CDR3 nucleotides read TGTGCCAGTAGTATAGGGGCGGGAGACAATGAGCAGTTCTTC. Supplemented by reference TRBV19 and TRBJ2-1, the full variable domain reads DGGITQSPKYLFRKEGQNVTLSCEQNLNHDAMYWYRQDPGQGLRLIYYSQIVNDFQKGDIAEGYSVSREKKESFPLTVTSAQKNPTAFYLCASSIGAGDNEQFFGPGTRLTVL.

This clonotype was detected only a few times. This chain links TRBV6-2 or TRBV6-3 with TRBJ2-2; D not resolved. The CDR3 length is 13 residues. Looked up from germline, CDR1 is MNHEY and CDR2 is SVGEGT. V lost 4 bases and J 5 bases, leaving 8 bases between the germline ends. The CDR3 loop is CASSFTLTGELFF. CDR3 coding DNA: TGTGCCAGCAGTTTTACATTGACCGGGGAGCTGTTTTTT.

This clonotype has more than one count but fewer than ten. The chain's CDR3 is CASSQGFRGSTEAFF. CDR3 nucleotides: TGCGCCAGCAGCCAAGGTTTCCGAGGGAGCACTGAAGCTTTCTTT. The J gene is TRBJ1-1, the V gene TRBV4-1; D gene ambiguous. V lost 1 base, J lost 4 bases, and 13 bases lay in between. The CDR3 is made up of 15 amino acids. Per germline, CDR1 MGHRA and CDR2 YSYEKL.

This clonotype was detected many times. V and J are TRBV7-9 and TRBJ1-2; D gene ambiguous. There are 10 residues in the CDR3. Germline V CDR1 and CDR2: SEHNR, FQNEAQ (reference sequence). Trimming cost V 1 base and J 6 bases, with 0 bases left between them. For the CDR3, the DNA is TGTGCCAGCAGCTTAGATGGCTACACCTTC. Translating gives CASSLDGYTF.